The 15 T cell receptor beta chains in this list originate from one sample, sequenced in a study of T cells after posttransplantation cyclophosphamide. TCRdb's copy holds only in-frame clones and misses some; the assay was immunoSEQ multiplex PCR. The table lists about 32,000 clones, about 87% of them singletons. The sample was PBMCs. These receptors were collected from a woman between 40 and 50 years old with a blood cancer, CMV-positive, and with a related stem cell donor.

The V gene is TRBV21-1, the J gene TRBJ2-1; TRBD2 is the table's D call, not checked against the DNA. TRBV21-1 corresponds to a pseudogene. There are 16 residues in the CDR3. The CDR3 region is CASSKELAGGYNEQFF. The CDR3 DNA reads as TGTGCCAGCAGCAAAGAACTAGCGGGGGGATACAATGAGCAGTTCTTC.

This chain joins TRBV11-2 and TRBJ2-1, with TRBD2 identical over 8 bases. CDR3 length: 17 amino acids. After removal of 1 base from V and 7 bases from J, the junction contained 12 bases not matched to a gene. CDR1 is SGHAT and CDR2 is FQNNGV in the germline V gene. Here the CDR3 DNA reads TGTGCCAGCAGCTTAGGTTGGCGGGGGGCCCTCACTAATGAGCAGTTCTTC. This encodes CASSLGWRGALTNEQFF.

The chain links TRBV28 to TRBJ2-1, with TRBD2 matching over 11 bases. Germline CDR1 reads MDHEN; CDR2 reads SYDVKM. V was clipped by 7 bases and J by 2 bases; unmatched bases: 4. This CDR3 spans 15 amino acids. Here the CDR3 DNA reads TGTGCCAGCACTGCTAGCGGGGGGCCCTACAATGAGCAGTTCTTC. This gives the protein CASTASGGPYNEQFF. The variable domain in full, completed from reference TRBV28 and TRBJ2-1, reads DVKVTQSSRYLVKRTGEKVFLECVQDMDHENMFWYRQDPGLGLRLIYFSYDVKMKEKGDIPEGYSVSREKKERFSLILESASTNQTSMYLCASTASGGPYNEQFFGPGTRLTVL.

The chain recombines TRBV5-1 with TRBJ1-2, with D possibly being TRBD1 (6 bases). The CDR3 is 18 amino acids. Germline V gene lookup returns CDR1 SGHRS and CDR2 YFSETQ. Between the trimmed V and J ends, which lost 0 bases and 2 bases, there was a span of 20 bases. This CDR3 is CASSLGLRDIFINYGYTF. The CDR3 DNA reads as TGCGCCAGCAGCTTGGGTCTTCGGGACATCTTCATCAACTATGGCTACACCTTC. Complete variable domain (other parts from reference TRBV5-1 and TRBJ1-2): KAGVTQTPRYLIKTRGQQVTLSCSPISGHRSVSWYQQTPGQGLQFLFEYFSETQRNKGNFPGRFSGRQFSNSRSEMNVSTLELGDSALYLCASSLGLRDIFINYGYTFGSGTRLTVV.

The chain couples TRBV9 to TRBJ1-4, with 7 bases lining up with TRBD1. Per the germline V gene, CDR1 is SGDLS and CDR2 is YYNGEE. CDR3 length: 13 amino acids. Trimming took 0 bases from V and 13 from J; bases not matched to a gene: 6. Written as DNA, the CDR3 is TGTGCCAGCAGCGTAGAGCCGAGGGGGCGACTGTTTTTT. Its translation is CASSVEPRGRLFF.

The chain employs TRBV29-1 and TRBJ2-7; D uncertain. The CDR3 consists of 11 residues. CDR1 SQVTM and CDR2 ANQGSEA come from the germline V gene. The CDR3 sequence is CSADDTREQYF. CDR3 bases: TGCAGTGCAGATGATACGAGGGAGCAGTACTTC.

The chain combines TRBV6-6 with TRBJ2-7; 9 bases fit TRBD2. The CDR3 length is 14 residues. The V gene end was trimmed by 5 bases and the J gene end by 0 bases; junction bases not matched to a gene: 2. CDR1 is MNHNY, CDR2 SVGAGI, per germline (reference sequence). CDR3 sequence reads: CASSLAGSSYEQYF. The CDR3 region has the DNA TGTGCCAGCAGTCTAGCGGGGAGCTCCTACGAGCAGTACTTC.

V is TRBV4-1 and J is TRBJ2-1, with D possibly matching TRBD1 (5 bases). Trimming shortened V by 3 bases and J by 4 bases, and 7 bases separated the two germline ends. This CDR3 is 13 amino acids long. The germline gives CDR1 MGHRA, CDR2 YSYEKL. In DNA form, the CDR3 reads TGCGCCAGCAGCCACTCAGGGTACAATGAGCAGTTCTTC. Translating it yields CASSHSGYNEQFF.

This sequence joins TRBV27 and TRBJ2-7; 11 bases agree with TRBD1. J was trimmed by 2 bases and V by 10 bases; bases with no gene match: 4. This CDR3 has 13 amino acids. Germline-derived CDR1 and CDR2 are MNHEY and SMNVEV (reference sequence). In nucleotides, the CDR3 is TGTGCCACCCGGACAGGGGGCCCCTACGAGCAGTACTTC. This encodes CATRTGGPYEQYF.

The chain has TRBV29-1 and TRBJ1-1; TRBD1 matches at 7 bases. The V gene's germline CDR1 is SQVTM and CDR2 ANQGSEA. Germline trimming cut 6 bases from V and 7 bases from J; bases unmatched to any gene: 8. The CDR3 sequence is 12 residues long. The DNA for the CDR3 is TGCAGCGTCCGGTCACAGGGGAGTGAAGCTTTCTTT. Its translation is CSVRSQGSEAFF.

This rearrangement joins TRBV5-1 to TRBJ1-2, with 8 bases matching TRBD1. V was clipped by 4 bases and J by 5 bases; unmatched bases: 10. The germline CDR1 and CDR2 sequences are SGHRS and YFSETQ. The CDR3 sequence is 15 residues long. The chain's CDR3 is CASSTGQGGEYGYTF. The CDR3 DNA follows: TGCGCCAGCAGCACCGGACAGGGAGGCGAGTATGGCTACACCTTC.

The chain employs TRBV6-5 and TRBJ2-7; a weak D match, TRBD1 (5 bases). V dropped 8 bases and J dropped 3 bases, with 11 bases sitting between them. CDR1 and CDR2 from the germline V gene are MNHEY and SVGAGI. CDR3 length: 12 amino acids. CDR3 loop: CASWKGRYEQYF. The CDR3 DNA is TGTGCCAGCTGGAAGGGGCGCTACGAGCAGTACTTC.

This chain links TRBV6-5 with TRBJ1-6; D unclear. The CDR3 has 14 amino acids. V was clipped by 2 bases and J by 4 bases, with 6 bases between them. Germline lookup yields CDR1 MNHEY and CDR2 SVGAGI. The chain's CDR3 is CASSYSSYNSPLHF. As DNA, the CDR3 is TGTGCCAGCAGTTACAGCTCTTATAATTCACCCCTCCACTTT.

The chain combines TRBV7-3 with TRBJ2-2; D is possibly TRBD2 (6 bases). The V end lost 5 bases, the J end lost 10 bases, and 11 bases lay between the germline ends. The CDR3 loop spans 12 amino acids. Germline CDR1 and CDR2: SGHTA and FQGTGA. CDR3 sequence reads: CASSPGGEELFF. The CDR3 nucleotides are TGTGCCAGCAGCCCTGGAGGGGAGGAGCTGTTTTTT. Looking up the rest from reference TRBV7-3 and TRBJ2-2 gives the full variable domain: GAGVSQTPSNKVTEKGKYVELRCDPISGHTALYWYRQSLGQGPEFLIYFQGTGAADDSGLPNDRFFAVRPEGSVSTLKIQRTERGDSAVYLCASSPGGEELFFGEGSRLTVL.

This clone was seen only once. The V and J genes are TRBV5-1 and TRBJ2-1; TRBD1 agrees at 10 bases. This CDR3 region has 13 residues. CDR1 and CDR2 from the germline V gene are SGHRS and YFSETQ. V was clipped by 3 bases and J by 7 bases; unmatched bases: 1. CDR3: CASSWTGGNEQFF. The DNA for the CDR3 is TGCGCCAGCAGCTGGACAGGGGGTAATGAGCAGTTCTTC.